What follows is one T cell receptor (beta chain) and its context. Its specificity is unknown. The primer mix had 60 Vbeta and 13 Jbeta primers. The method was immunoSEQ multiplex PCR; TCRdb's version includes in-frame clones alone and lacks a portion of them. The data show about 160,000 clones, roughly 65% seen once. The data originate from a study of cytomegalovirus exposure and HLA in healthy donors. Notes on the study in general: Earlier analysis found most TCR beta V segments productive about 87% or about 30% of the time. Accurate predictions that matched the HLA-A and HLA-B alleles of most subjects were reportedly made from TCR beta sequences.

Trimming stripped 2 bases from V and 1 base from J, with 9 bases between. The CDR3 is 14 amino acids. Per the germline V gene, CDR1 is SGHVS and CDR2 is FQNEAQ. Sequenced input: PBMCs. This TCR was recovered from a woman aged 18-35 years in good health and CMV-seropositive. This rearrangement joins TRBV7-8 to TRBJ2-7; D may be TRBD1 (6 bases). As DNA, the CDR3 is TGTGCCAGCAGCTTACAGGGGCAATCCTACGAGCAGTACTTC. This sequence encodes CASSLQGQSYEQYF.